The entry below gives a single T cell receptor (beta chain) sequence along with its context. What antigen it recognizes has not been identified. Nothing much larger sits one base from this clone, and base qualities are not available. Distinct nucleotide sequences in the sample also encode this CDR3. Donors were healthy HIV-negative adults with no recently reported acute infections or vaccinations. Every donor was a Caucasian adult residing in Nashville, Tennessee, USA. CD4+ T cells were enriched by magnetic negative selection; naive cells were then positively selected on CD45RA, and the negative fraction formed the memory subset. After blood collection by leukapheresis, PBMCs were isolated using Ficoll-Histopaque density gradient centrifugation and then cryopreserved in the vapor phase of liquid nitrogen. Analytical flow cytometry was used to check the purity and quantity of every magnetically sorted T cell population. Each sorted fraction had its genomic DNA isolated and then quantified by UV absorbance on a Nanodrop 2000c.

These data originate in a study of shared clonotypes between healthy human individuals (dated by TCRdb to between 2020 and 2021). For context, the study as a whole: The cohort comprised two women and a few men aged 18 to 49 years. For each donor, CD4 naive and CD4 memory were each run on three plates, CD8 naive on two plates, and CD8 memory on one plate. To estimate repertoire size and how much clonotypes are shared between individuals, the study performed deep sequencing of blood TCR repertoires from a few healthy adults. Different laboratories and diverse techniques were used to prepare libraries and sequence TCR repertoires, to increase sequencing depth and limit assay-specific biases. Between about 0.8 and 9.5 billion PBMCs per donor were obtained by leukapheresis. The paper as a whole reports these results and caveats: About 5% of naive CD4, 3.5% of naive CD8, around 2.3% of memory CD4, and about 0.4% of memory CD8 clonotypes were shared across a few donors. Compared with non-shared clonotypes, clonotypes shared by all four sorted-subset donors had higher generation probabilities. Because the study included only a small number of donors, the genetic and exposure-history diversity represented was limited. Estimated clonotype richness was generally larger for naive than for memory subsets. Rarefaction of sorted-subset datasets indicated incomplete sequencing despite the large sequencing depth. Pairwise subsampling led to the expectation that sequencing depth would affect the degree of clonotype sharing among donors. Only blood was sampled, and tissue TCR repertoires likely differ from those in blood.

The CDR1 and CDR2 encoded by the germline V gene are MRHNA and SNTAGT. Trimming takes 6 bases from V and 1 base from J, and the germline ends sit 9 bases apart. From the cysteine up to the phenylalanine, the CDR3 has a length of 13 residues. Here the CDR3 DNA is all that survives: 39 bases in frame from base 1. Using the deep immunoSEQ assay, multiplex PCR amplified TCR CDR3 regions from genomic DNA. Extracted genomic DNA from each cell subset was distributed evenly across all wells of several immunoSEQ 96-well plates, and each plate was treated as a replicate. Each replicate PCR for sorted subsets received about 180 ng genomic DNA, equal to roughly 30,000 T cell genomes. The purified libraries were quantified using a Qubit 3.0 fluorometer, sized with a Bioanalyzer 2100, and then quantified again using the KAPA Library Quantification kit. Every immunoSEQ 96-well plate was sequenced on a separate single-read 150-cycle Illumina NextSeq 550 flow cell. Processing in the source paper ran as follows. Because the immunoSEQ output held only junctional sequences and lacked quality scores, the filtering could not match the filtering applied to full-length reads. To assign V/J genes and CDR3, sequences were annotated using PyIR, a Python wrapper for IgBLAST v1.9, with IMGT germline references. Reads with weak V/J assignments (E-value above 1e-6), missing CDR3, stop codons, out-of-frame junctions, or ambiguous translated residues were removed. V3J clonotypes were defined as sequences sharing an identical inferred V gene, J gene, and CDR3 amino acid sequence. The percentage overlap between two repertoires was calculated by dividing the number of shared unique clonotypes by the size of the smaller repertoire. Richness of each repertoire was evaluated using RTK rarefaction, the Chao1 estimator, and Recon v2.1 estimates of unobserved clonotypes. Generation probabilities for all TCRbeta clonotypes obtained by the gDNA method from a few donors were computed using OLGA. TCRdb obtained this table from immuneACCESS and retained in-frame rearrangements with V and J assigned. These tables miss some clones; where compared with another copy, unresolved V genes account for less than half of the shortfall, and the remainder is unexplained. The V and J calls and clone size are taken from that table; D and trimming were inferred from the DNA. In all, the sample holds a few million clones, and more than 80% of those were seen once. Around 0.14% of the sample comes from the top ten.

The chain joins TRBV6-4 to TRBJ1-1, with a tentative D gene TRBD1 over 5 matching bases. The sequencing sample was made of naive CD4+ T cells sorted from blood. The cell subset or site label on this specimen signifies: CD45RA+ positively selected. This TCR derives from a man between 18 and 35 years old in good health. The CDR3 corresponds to CASRAQGNTEAFF. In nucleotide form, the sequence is TGTGCCAGCAGGGCCCAGGGGAACACTGAAGCTTTCTTT.